Presented here are 23 T cell receptor beta chains from one specimen sequenced in a study of OX40 agonist ivuxolimab in advanced cancers. TCRdb keeps only in-frame clones here, not all; method: immunoSEQ multiplex PCR. Among roughly 86,000 clones, 92% were seen once, and the ten largest hold around 2.8%. The sample here was CD4+ or CD8+ T cells sorted from blood, taken in a trial of the OX40 agonist ivuxolimab. These receptors all stem from an adult with an advanced solid tumor such as melanoma, head and neck, liver or kidney cancer.

This clone is a singleton in its sample. CDR3 amino acids: CASSPNLRRTSGIREQFF. CDR3 nucleotides: TGTGCCAGCAGCCCTAACCTCCGACGGACTAGCGGGATAAGGGAGCAGTTCTTC. The chain links TRBV28 to TRBJ2-1; TRBD2 agrees at 12 bases. The CDR3 has 18 amino acids. V shed 6 bases, J shed 10 bases, and the junction held 19 bases outside the gene matches. Germline V gene data show CDR1 as MDHEN and CDR2 as SYDVKM.

This clone occurred once. The rearrangement joins TRBV4-1 to TRBJ1-5; weak D call: TRBD1 (6 bases). CDR1 is MGHRA and CDR2 is YSYEKL in the germline V gene. Trimming shortened V by 0 bases and J by 2 bases, and 14 bases separated the two germline ends. The length of the CDR3 is 17 residues. In DNA form, the CDR3 reads TGCGCCAGCAGCCAAGACCATGGGGGCTCGGGCAATCAGCCCCAGCATTTT. Translation gives CASSQDHGGSGNQPQHF.

V usage is TRBV6-1 and J usage is TRBJ2-1; the D gene is possibly TRBD2 (6 bases). Germline values: CDR1 MNHNS, CDR2 SASEGT. This CDR3 is 14 amino acids long. Trimming stripped 8 bases from V and 1 base from J, with 12 bases between. This CDR3 reads CASLPGGSYNEQFF. CDR3 coding DNA: TGTGCCAGCCTTCCCGGAGGGTCCTACAATGAGCAGTTCTTC.

The V call is TRBV11-2, the J call TRBJ1-2; TRBD1 might be the D (6 bases). CDR3 size: 14 residues. The V and J ends lost 1 base and 2 bases respectively, with 8 bases between them. The V gene's germline CDR1 is SGHAT and CDR2 FQNNGV. CDR3 coding DNA: TGTGCCAGCAGCTTAGCAGACAGGAACTATGGCTACACCTTC. It encodes CASSLADRNYGYTF.

V is TRBV27 and J is TRBJ1-1; TRBD1 aligns across 9 bases. CDR3 length equals 16 residues. The ends lost 4 bases at V and 4 bases at J; junction bases unmatched: 10. Germline V gene lookup returns CDR1 MNHEY and CDR2 SMNVEV (reference sequence). Here the CDR3 reads CASSYGDRAKGTEAFF. In DNA, the CDR3 is TGTGCCAGCAGTTACGGGGACAGGGCAAAGGGCACTGAAGCTTTCTTT.

This clone was seen a single time. The rearrangement uses TRBV6-9 and TRBJ2-4; D might be TRBD1 or TRBD2, each matching 5 bases. V was shortened by 9 bases and J by 1 base, with 25 bases between the two germline ends. The CDR3 runs 18 residues. Looked up from germline, CDR1 is MNHGY and CDR2 is SVAAGI. The CDR3 DNA follows: TGTGCCAGTCCACCACCTGTTCGGGGACCTACGGCCAAAAACATTCAGTACTTC. This codes for CASPPPVRGPTAKNIQYF.

The CDR3 region is CASSSTRGRKETQYF. The CDR3 nucleotides are TGTGCCAGCAGCTCCACCCGGGGGAGAAAAGAGACCCAGTACTTC. The chain carries TRBV11-2 and TRBJ2-5; TRBD2 is a possible D gene (6 bases). Germline V gene lookup returns CDR1 SGHAT and CDR2 FQNNGV. The V end was cut by 4 bases, the J end by 3 bases, with 15 bases between. CDR3 length equals 15 residues.

The CDR3 DNA follows: TGTGCCAGCTCACCACGGACTAGCGGGTACTACGAGCAGTACTTC. This sequence encodes CASSPRTSGYYEQYF. The chain combines TRBV18 with TRBJ2-7, with 11 bases matching TRBD2. The CDR3 contains 15 residues. The V gene end was trimmed by 1 base and the J gene end by 3 bases; junction bases not matched to a gene: 2. The germline V gene encodes CDR1 KGHSH and CDR2 LQKENI.

The V gene is TRBV5-6, the J gene TRBJ2-1, with a possible D match to TRBD1 (6 bases). Germline-derived CDR1 and CDR2 are SGHDT and YYEEEE. This CDR3 is 16 amino acids long. Between the trimmed V and J ends, which lost 5 bases and 2 bases, there was a span of 17 bases. The DNA of the CDR3 is TGTGCCAGCAGGGAGGTCGGACGGGACACCTACAATGAGCAGTTCTTC. Amino acids: CASREVGRDTYNEQFF.

This clone has only one observation. This chain connects TRBV5-6 to TRBJ1-1, with a weak D call TRBD1 (6 bases). The CDR3 contains 14 residues. Trimming took off 7 bases at V and 3 bases at J, with 16 bases between the two ends. CDR1 and CDR2 from the germline V gene are SGHDT and YYEEEE. The DNA of the CDR3 is TGTGCCAGCGGGCCGGGGGCAGGGTACACTGAAGCTTTCTTT. Protein sequence: CASGPGAGYTEAFF.

The gene calls are TRBV9 and TRBJ2-3; perhaps TRBD2 as D (5 bases). CDR1 is SGDLS, CDR2 YYNGEE, per germline. The CDR3 spans 14 residues. V was clipped by 2 bases and J by 1 base, with 8 bases between them. The CDR3 here is CASSVVSGTDTQYF. CDR3 bases: TGTGCCAGCAGCGTGGTTAGCGGCACAGATACGCAGTATTTT. Combining the CDR3 with reference TRBV9 and TRBJ2-3 gives the whole variable domain DSGVTQTPKHLITATGQRVTLRCSPRSGDLSVYWYQQSLDQGLQFLIQYYNGEERAKGNILERFSAQQFPDLHSELNLSSLELGDSALYFCASSVVSGTDTQYFGPGTRLTVL.

The V call is TRBV6-5, the J call TRBJ2-7; weak D call: TRBD2 (5 bases). This CDR3 comprises 14 residues. The germline V and J ends were trimmed by 4 bases and 3 bases, with 13 bases remaining between them. The germline V gene encodes CDR1 MNHEY and CDR2 SVGAGI. Written as DNA, the CDR3 is TGTGCCAGCAGTTCTGGCGGAGGATACTACGAGCAGTACTTC. It yields the protein CASSSGGGYYEQYF.

The V call is TRBV18, the J call TRBJ1-6; D is perhaps TRBD1 (5 bases). CDR1 KGHSH and CDR2 LQKENI come from the germline V gene. Trimming took off 2 bases at V and 13 bases at J, with 12 bases between the two ends. The CDR3 is 13 residues long. In DNA, the CDR3 is TGTGCCAGCTCACCAGGGACGGCCTACCCCCTCCACTTT. Translation: CASSPGTAYPLHF. The entire variable domain, with the rest obtained from reference TRBV18 and TRBJ1-6, is as follows: NAGVMQNPRHLVRRRGQEARLRCSPMKGHSHVYWYRQLPEEGLKFMVYLQKENIIDESGMPKERFSAEFPKEGPSILRIQQVVRGDSAAYFCASSPGTAYPLHFGNGTRLTVT.

The V call is TRBV25-1, the J call TRBJ2-1, with D possibly being TRBD2 (7 bases). V was trimmed by 10 bases and J by 1 base, leaving 17 bases between them. Germline CDR1 and CDR2: MGHDK and SYGVNS. The CDR3 is 15 residues long. The CDR3 reads CATGGRDVSYNEQFF. The CDR3 nucleotides are TGTGCCACCGGGGGGCGGGATGTATCCTACAATGAGCAGTTCTTC.

This clone was observed a few times. The chain employs TRBV5-1 and TRBJ2-7; weak D call: TRBD1 (8 bases). The V end was cut by 0 bases, the J end by 6 bases, with 16 bases between. Per germline, CDR1 SGHRS and CDR2 YFSETQ. The CDR3 runs 15 residues. CDR3 protein: CASSLGGTGLGEQYF. The CDR3, as DNA: TGCGCCAGCAGCTTGGGGGGGACAGGACTAGGCGAGCAGTACTTC.

This chain joins TRBV2 and TRBJ1-4; 9 nucleotides match TRBD1. Germline V gene lookup returns CDR1 SNHLY and CDR2 FYNNEI. V lost 3 bases and J lost 5; bases outside the gene matches: 4. The CDR3 sequence is 15 residues long. The CDR3 region is CASSDVGTGNEKLFF. DNA of the CDR3: TGTGCCAGCAGTGATGTGGGGACAGGGAATGAAAAACTGTTTTTT. Variable domain in full (rest from reference TRBV2 and TRBJ1-4): EPEVTQTPSHQVTQMGQEVILRCVPISNHLYFYWYRQILGQKVEFLVSFYNNEISEKSEIFDDQFSVERPDGSNFTLKIRSTKLEDSAMYFCASSDVGTGNEKLFFGSGTQLSVL.

This clone has just one count. The chain couples TRBV11-3 to TRBJ2-2; perhaps TRBD2 as D (5 bases). Germline assignment: CDR1 SGHNT and CDR2 YENEEA. Trimming pared 5 bases from V and 7 bases from J, leaving 20 bases between. The CDR3 covers 16 residues. Written as DNA, the CDR3 is TGTGCCAGCAGCGGGATAGTGGCGAGTGGGAGCGGGGAGCTGTTTTTT. This encodes CASSGIVASGSGELFF.

The chain is built from TRBV7-2 and TRBJ2-7, with D hard to call. This CDR3 comprises 13 residues. V was clipped by 4 bases and J by 4 bases, with 11 bases between them. Germline CDR1 SGHTA, CDR2 FQGNSA. The CDR3 reads CASSSILYYEQYF. CDR3 nucleotides: TGTGCCAGCAGCTCCATTCTATATTACGAGCAGTACTTC.

The CDR3 DNA follows: TGCGCCAGCAGTTCAAAGTGGGATGAGCAGTTCTTC. Encoded protein: CASSSKWDEQFF. V and J are TRBV5-1 and TRBJ2-1; D gene unclear. CDR3 length equals 12 residues. CDR1 and CDR2 (germline): SGHRS, YFSETQ. V lost 5 bases and J 8 bases, leaving 11 bases between the germline ends.

This chain uses TRBV5-4 with TRBJ2-1; 12 nucleotides match TRBD2. The CDR3 has 15 amino acids. V was clipped by 5 bases and J by 3 bases; unmatched bases: 3. Germline CDR1 SGHNT, CDR2 YYREEE (reference sequence). The chain's CDR3 is CASSTSGGYYNEQFF. The CDR3 DNA follows: TGTGCCAGCAGTACTAGCGGGGGGTACTACAATGAGCAGTTCTTC.

This chain connects TRBV7-8 to TRBJ2-2; no clear D. This CDR3 is 13 amino acids long. CDR1 is SGHVS and CDR2 is FQNEAQ in the germline V gene. The V end lost 6 bases, the J end lost 7 bases, and 12 bases lay between the germline ends. The CDR3 loop reads CASRPYRDGELFF. CDR3 bases: TGTGCCAGCAGGCCGTACAGAGACGGGGAGCTGTTTTTT. Looking up the rest from reference TRBV7-8 and TRBJ2-2 gives the full variable domain: GAGVSQSPRYKVAKRGQDVALRCDPISGHVSLFWYQQALGQGPEFLTYFQNEAQLDKSGLPSDRFFAERPEGSVSTLKIQRTQQEDSAVYLCASRPYRDGELFFGEGSRLTVL.

The rearrangement links TRBV6-5 to TRBJ2-5; D call uncertain. This CDR3 is built from 14 residues. Germline V gives CDR1 MNHEY, CDR2 SVGAGI. The V end lost 0 bases, the J end lost 5 bases, and 10 bases lay between the germline ends. CDR3 region: CASSYSMGWETQYF. CDR3 nucleotides: TGTGCCAGCAGTTACTCGATGGGTTGGGAGACCCAGTACTTC.

This clone was counted a few times. The V and J genes are TRBV10-3 and TRBJ1-1, with D tentatively TRBD1 (5 bases). The CDR3 loop spans 14 amino acids. Between the trimmed V and J ends, which lost 8 bases and 3 bases, there was a span of 16 bases. Germline V gene data show CDR1 as ENHRY and CDR2 as SYGVKD. CDR3 DNA: TGTGCCATCCAACATGGGGACGTTTACACTGAAGCTTTCTTT. Protein product: CAIQHGDVYTEAFF.